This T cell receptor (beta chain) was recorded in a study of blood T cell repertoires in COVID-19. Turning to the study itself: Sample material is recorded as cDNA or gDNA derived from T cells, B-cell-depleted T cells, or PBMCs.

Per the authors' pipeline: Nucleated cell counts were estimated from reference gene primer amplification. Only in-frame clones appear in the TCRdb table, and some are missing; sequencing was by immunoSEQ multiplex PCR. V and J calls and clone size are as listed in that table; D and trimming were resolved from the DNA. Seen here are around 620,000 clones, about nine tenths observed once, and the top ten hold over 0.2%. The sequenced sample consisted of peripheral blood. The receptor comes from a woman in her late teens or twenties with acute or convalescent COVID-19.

The CDR3 nucleotides are TGTGCCACCAGTGGAGGGACAGGGGCGAGGTATGGCTACACCTTC. This sequence encodes CATSGGTGARYGYTF. This chain connects TRBV24-1 to TRBJ1-2; 10 positions agree with TRBD1. Germline CDR1 is KGHDR and CDR2 is SFDVKD. The CDR3 loop spans 15 amino acids. The V segment lost 5 bases and the J segment 5 bases; nucleotides outside the gene matches: 7.